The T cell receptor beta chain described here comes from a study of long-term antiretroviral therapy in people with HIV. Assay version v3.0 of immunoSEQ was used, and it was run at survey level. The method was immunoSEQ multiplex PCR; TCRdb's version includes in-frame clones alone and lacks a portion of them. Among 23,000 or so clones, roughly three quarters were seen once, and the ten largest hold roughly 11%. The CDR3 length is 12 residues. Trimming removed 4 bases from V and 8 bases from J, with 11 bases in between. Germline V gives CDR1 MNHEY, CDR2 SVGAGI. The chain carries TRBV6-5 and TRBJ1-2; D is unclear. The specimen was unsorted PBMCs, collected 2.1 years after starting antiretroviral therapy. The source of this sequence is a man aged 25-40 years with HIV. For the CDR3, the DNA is TGTGCCAGCAGTTCCCCCCCCCGGGGCTACACCTTC. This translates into CASSSPPRGYTF.